The text below deals with one T cell receptor (beta chain). The antigen is undetermined. The data derive from a study of radiotherapy plus CTLA-4 blockade in lung cancer. At the level of the study: Objective responses occurred in around 20% of patients; about 34% had disease control. Study-level findings and limits: Subsequent to radiotherapy plus ipilimumab, tumor-derived TCR clones underwent expansion in blood.

Measured with immunoSEQ multiplex PCR; TCRdb has only the in-frame clones, and not every one. The data hold over 40,000 clones, with about 81% observed a single time. With 6 bases removed from V and 1 base from J, the gap between germline ends came to 7 bases. There are 12 residues in the CDR3. Germline V gene sequence: CDR1 MNHNS, CDR2 SASEGT. Chemo-refractory metastatic non-small-cell lung cancer patients underwent focal radiation alongside CTLA-4 blockade with ipilimumab. This clonotype was sampled from a human donor with non-small cell lung cancer who had stable disease on radiotherapy plus ipilimumab. Source: peripheral blood, taken from a patient treated with radiotherapy plus ipilimumab. This chain joins TRBV6-1 and TRBJ2-7; D is possibly TRBD1 (5 bases). Here the CDR3 DNA reads TGTGCCAGCAGCCAGGGTTCCTACGAGCAGTACTTC. It specifies CASSQGSYEQYF.